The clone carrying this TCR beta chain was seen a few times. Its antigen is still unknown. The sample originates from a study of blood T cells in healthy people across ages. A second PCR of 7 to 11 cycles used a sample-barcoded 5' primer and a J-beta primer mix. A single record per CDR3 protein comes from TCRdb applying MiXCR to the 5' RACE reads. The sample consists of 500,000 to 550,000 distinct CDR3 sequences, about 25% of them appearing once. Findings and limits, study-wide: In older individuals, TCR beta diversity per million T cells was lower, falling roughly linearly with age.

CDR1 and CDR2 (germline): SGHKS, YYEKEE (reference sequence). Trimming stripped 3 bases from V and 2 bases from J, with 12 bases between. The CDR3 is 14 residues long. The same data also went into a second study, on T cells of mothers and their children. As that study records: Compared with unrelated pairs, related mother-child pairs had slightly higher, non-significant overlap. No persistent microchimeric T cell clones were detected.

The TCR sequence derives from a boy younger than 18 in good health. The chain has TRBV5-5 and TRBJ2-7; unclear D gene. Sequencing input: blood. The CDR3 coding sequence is TGTGCCAGCAGCTACGAGTTCTCGCCCTACGAGCAGTACTTC. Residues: CASSYEFSPYEQYF.